Detailed here is one T cell receptor beta chain. This sample is drawn from a study of T cell responses to AZD1222 COVID-19 vaccine. Germline CDR1 and CDR2: KGHSH and LQKENI. This CDR3 spans 18 amino acids. V was shortened by 2 bases and J by 5 bases, with 22 bases between the two germline ends. The data were produced by immunoSEQ multiplex PCR, yet TCRdb's version contains in-frame clones alone and is incomplete. The sample lists tens of thousands of clones, about 83% occurring once. Specimen: peripheral blood, collected 28 days after the second AZD1222 dose. The chain links TRBV18 to TRBJ1-5, with a weak D call TRBD1 (5 bases). This TCR derives from an adult who received the AZD1222 COVID-19 vaccine. The CDR3 region is CASSPIGSRQGRYQPQHF. The CDR3 DNA sequence: TGTGCCAGCTCACCAATTGGGTCCAGGCAGGGCAGGTATCAGCCCCAGCATTTT.